These T cell receptor beta chains were read from a single sample in a study of T cell repertoires in cytomegalovirus infection. TCRdb re-analysed the reads in MiXCR, keeping a single row per CDR3 protein. In the table there are 450,000 to 550,000 distinct CDR3 sequences, 16% of which are singletons. The specimen was CD8+ T cells from PBMCs. The receptors come from a human donor in good health (CMV status not recorded). Some clones in this sample may be carry-over from other donors' samples. The CDR3 runs from the conserved cysteine through the conserved F or W. D genes are given only for firm matches. Part of the rows lack a size; the others show once, few, many or a class for expanded clones.

j_call | v_call | clone_size | d_call | cdr3_nt | cdr3_aa
TRBJ1-5 | TRBV7-9 | many | . | TGTGCCAGCAGCTTAGTCGGGACACCAAATCAGCCCCAGCATTTT | CASSLVGTPNQPQHF
TRBJ2-1 | TRBV5-1 | few | . | TGCGCCAGCAGTGTGAGGCGGACTACCGATGAGCAGTTCTTC | CASSVRRTTDEQFF
TRBJ2-7 | TRBV15 | . | . | TGTGCCACCAGCAGAGATTACCCCTCTACAGGGAGAGACGACTACGTGCAGTACTTC | CATSRDYPSTGRDDYVQYF
TRBJ1-2 | TRBV28 | many | . | TGTGCCAGCAGACTTCTCCAGGGAGGAAACTATGGCTACACCTTC | CASRLLQGGNYGYTF
TRBJ2-7 | TRBV5-8 | . | TRBD1 | TGTGCCAGCGGACGGACAGGGAGGTACGAGCAGTACTTC | CASGRTGRYEQYF
TRBJ2-7 | TRBV30 | . | TRBD2 | TGTGCCTGGAGTGTAGGGAGGGCCGACGAGCAGTACTTC | CAWSVGRADEQYF
TRBJ2-2 | TRBV19 | few | . | TGTGCCAGTAGTAACGCTCGGGCCCCTACCGGGGAGCTGTTTTTT | CASSNARAPTGELFF
TRBJ2-3 | TRBV7-3 | many | TRBD2 | TGTGCCAGCAGTCCAACCGGGACTAGCGGAACCACAGATACGCAGTATTTT | CASSPTGTSGTTDTQYF
TRBJ2-7 | TRBV29-1 | . | . | TGCAGCGTTGAAACAGGAGCCTACGAGCAGTACTTC | CSVETGAYEQYF
TRBJ1-1 | TRBV2 | few | . | TGTGCCAGCAGTGGCGGCAGGGAGGACACTGAAGCTTTCTTT | CASSGGREDTEAFF
TRBJ1-1 | TRBV6-6 | . | . | TGTGCCAGCAGTCAGGCGACAGGTATCACTGAAGCTTTCTTT | CASSQATGITEAFF
TRBJ2-3 | TRBV27 | many | TRBD1 | TGTGCCAGCAGGACAGGGGGCACAGATACGCAGTATTTT | CASRTGGTDTQYF
TRBJ1-5 | TRBV7-9 | many | . | TGTGCCAGCAGCAGAGGGGGGAGCAATCAGCCCCAGCATTTT | CASSRGGSNQPQHF
TRBJ2-7 | TRBV10-2 | few | TRBD2 | TGCGCCAGCAGACGCGCTAGGACTGGGGGGGTAAATGAGCAGTACTTC | CASRRARTGGVNEQYF
TRBJ2-7 | TRBV2 | . | TRBD1 | TGTGCCAGCAGCTTTGGGGACAGTCTACTTTACGAGCAGTACTTC | CASSFGDSLLYEQYF
TRBJ2-7 | TRBV4-1 | many | . | TGCGCCAGCAGCCCACTCATTAGGGACCTGAACGAGCAGTACTTC | CASSPLIRDLNEQYF
TRBJ2-5 | TRBV27 | . | . | TGTGCCAGCAGTTTATCGAAAAACGGGCGGGTTGGCGAGACCCAGTACTTC | CASSLSKNGRVGETQYF
TRBJ2-3 | TRBV15 | . | . | TGTGCCACCTCGGTCCCGGGGGCCCCCCCAGATACGCAGTATTTT | CATSVPGAPPDTQYF
TRBJ2-1 | TRBV3-1 | . | TRBD1 | TGTGCCAGCAGCCAATCCGGGACAGGGGCCCGCAATGAGCAGTTCTTC | CASSQSGTGARNEQFF
TRBJ2-7 | TRBV29-1 | many | . | TGCAGCGCCAACGGGGGCATCCTCGATAGCTACGAGCAGTACTTC | CSANGGILDSYEQYF
TRBJ1-5 | TRBV19 | . | . | TGTGCCAGTAGTATAGTTGTACGCCGAGAGCCCCAGCATTTT | CASSIVVRREPQHF
TRBJ2-1 | TRBV20-1 | few | TRBD2 | TGCAGTGCTAGGACTCAGCGGGAATACAATGAGCAGTTCTTC | CSARTQREYNEQFF